This paragraph reports one TCR beta chain. Its specificity is unknown. With 60 Vbeta and 13 Jbeta primers, the PCR was carried out. Assay used: immunoSEQ multiplex PCR; TCRdb lists only in-frame clones, some missing. The data hold about 140,000 clones, with around 81% observed a single time. CDR3 length: 15 residues. CDR1 is SGHRS, CDR2 YFSETQ, per germline. J lost 7 bases, V lost 0 bases, and 7 bases had no gene match. The entry originates in a study of cytomegalovirus exposure and HLA in healthy donors. Study in general: An earlier analysis identified 100 million to 130 million unique TCR beta sequences in approximately 190 million T cells. Study findings and constraints: Researchers catalogued some 160 TCR beta chains as cytomegalovirus-associated. Analyses of presence/absence relied on an assumption of roughly uniform sequencing depth across donors. The productive fraction for most TCR beta V segments was about 90% or about 30% in an earlier analysis.

The receptor's source is a male donor in good health and CMV-seronegative. Sequences were obtained from PBMCs. This chain uses TRBV5-1 with TRBJ2-7, with 10 positions matching TRBD2. The CDR3: CASSLALAGSVEQYF. CDR3 in DNA: TGCGCCAGCAGCTTGGCACTAGCGGGGTCCGTGGAGCAGTACTTC.